This passage covers 32 T cell receptor beta chains from one sample sequenced in a study of blood T cell repertoires in COVID-19. Only in-frame clones appear in the TCRdb table, and some are missing; sequencing was by immunoSEQ multiplex PCR. Here the sample spans some 250,000 clones, approximately 90% being singletons. Material for sequencing was peripheral blood. Receptors originate from a woman between 35 and 50 years old who had recovered from COVID-19.

The V call is TRBV10-1, the J call TRBJ2-3; D may be TRBD2 (5 bases). Trimming pared 3 bases from V and 4 bases from J, leaving 11 bases between. This CDR3 is built from 14 residues. Germline V gene sequence: CDR1 WNHNN, CDR2 SYGVQD (reference sequence). Here the CDR3 DNA reads TGCGCCAGCAGTGACCACGAGGGAGCAGATACGCAGTATTTT. It is translated as CASSDHEGADTQYF.

This chain connects TRBV6-2 or TRBV6-3 to TRBJ1-2, with a weak D call TRBD1 (5 bases). V lost 2 bases and J 4 bases, leaving 14 bases between the germline ends. CDR3 length equals 15 residues. The germline V gene encodes CDR1 MNHEY and CDR2 SVGEGT. The CDR3 DNA sequence: TGTGCCAGCAGTTACCCTGTTTTAGGGGTCTATGGCTACACCTTC. Encoded protein: CASSYPVLGVYGYTF.

The chain has TRBV12-3 or TRBV12-4 and TRBJ1-2; no clear D. The CDR3 covers 13 residues. V lost 2 bases to trimming and J lost 6 bases, with 10 bases between them. CDR3 region: CASSLREGHGYTF. In nucleotides, the CDR3 is TGTGCCAGCAGTTTAAGGGAGGGTCATGGCTACACCTTC.

The chain combines TRBV6-5 with TRBJ2-7; the match to TRBD1 covers 8 bases. Germline CDR1 is MNHEY and CDR2 is SVGAGI. V dropped 6 bases and J dropped 3; count of bases not matched to a gene: 10. This CDR3 is built from 15 residues. Here the CDR3 DNA reads TGTGCCAGCAGAAGGGGGACAGGAGGAAACTACGAGCAGTACTTC. The encoded protein is CASRRGTGGNYEQYF.

The V gene is TRBV7-6, the J gene TRBJ2-1; 8 nucleotides agree with TRBD2. This CDR3 region has 19 residues. CDR1 is SGHVS and CDR2 is FNYEAQ in the germline V gene. V was clipped by 1 base and J by 1 base; unmatched bases: 12. Here the CDR3 reads CASSLVGLAGPPSYNEQFF. CDR3 nucleotides: TGTGCCAGCAGCTTAGTAGGGCTAGCGGGCCCACCATCCTACAATGAGCAGTTCTTC.

The rearrangement joins TRBV5-4 to TRBJ2-7; D gene unclear. Per the germline V gene, CDR1 is SGHNT and CDR2 is YYREEE (reference sequence). The CDR3 runs to 14 residues. V gave up 4 bases and J gave up 4 bases, with 15 bases separating them. The chain's CDR3 is CASSPREALYEQYF. The CDR3 nucleotides are TGTGCCAGCAGCCCCCGAGAAGCACTGTACGAGCAGTACTTC.

This clone was picked up a small number of times. The chain recombines TRBV7-9 with TRBJ2-2; maybe TRBD2 (5 bases). V lost 0 bases, J lost 6 bases, and 8 bases lay in between. This CDR3 is 14 amino acids long. Germline assignment: CDR1 SEHNR and CDR2 FQNEAQ (reference sequence). This CDR3 reads CASSLARAAGELFF. The CDR3 bases are TGTGCCAGCAGCTTAGCGAGGGCGGCCGGGGAGCTGTTTTTT.

This clone was seen once. This chain uses TRBV5-5 with TRBJ2-3, with 10 bases matching TRBD2. Per germline, CDR1 SGHKS and CDR2 YYEKEE (reference sequence). The CDR3 length is 16 residues. The V gene end was trimmed by 4 bases and the J gene end by 2 bases; junction bases not matched to a gene: 7. For the CDR3, the DNA is TGTGCCAGCAGCCAAAAACTAGCGGGGTACACAGATACGCAGTATTTT. This gives the protein CASSQKLAGYTDTQYF.

The J gene is TRBJ2-2, the V gene TRBV10-3, with D possibly being TRBD2 (5 bases). CDR1 and CDR2 (germline): ENHRY, SYGVKD. Trimming pared 7 bases from V and 0 bases from J, leaving 12 bases between. This CDR3 is 15 amino acids long. Written as DNA, the CDR3 is TGTGCCATCAAGCGGTCGGACCCGAACACCGGGGAGCTGTTTTTT. Protein product: CAIKRSDPNTGELFF.

The V call is TRBV30, the J call TRBJ1-5; 8 nucleotides agree with TRBD1. Trimming removed 2 bases from V and 2 bases from J; junction bases left unmatched: 5. The CDR3 consists of 15 residues. Germline V gene lookup returns CDR1 GTSNPN and CDR2 SVGIG (reference sequence). The CDR3 sequence: CAWSPDRAGNQPQHF. CDR3 nucleotide sequence: TGTGCCTGGAGTCCGGACAGGGCAGGCAATCAGCCCCAGCATTTT. The entire variable domain, with the rest obtained from reference TRBV30 and TRBJ1-5, is as follows: SQTIHQWPATLVQPVGSPLSLECTVEGTSNPNLYWYRQAAGRGLQLLFYSVGIGQISSEVPQNLSASRPQDRQFILSSKKLLLSDSGFYLCAWSPDRAGNQPQHFGDGTRLSIL.

J is TRBJ2-2 and V is TRBV5-1, with TRBD2 identical over 9 bases. The CDR3 runs 14 residues. Germline-derived CDR1 and CDR2 are SGHRS and YFSETQ. V dropped 0 bases and J dropped 7; count of bases not matched to a gene: 1. The CDR3: CASSLAREGGELFF. In nucleotides, the CDR3 is TGCGCCAGCAGCTTGGCGCGGGAGGGCGGGGAGCTGTTTTTT. The full variable domain, in which reference TRBV5-1 and TRBJ2-2 provide the parts outside the CDR3, is KAGVTQTPRYLIKTRGQQVTLSCSPISGHRSVSWYQQTPGQGLQFLFEYFSETQRNKGNFPGRFSGRQFSNSRSEMNVSTLELGDSALYLCASSLAREGGELFFGEGSRLTVL.

The V gene is TRBV7-6, the J gene TRBJ2-2, with 8 bases lining up with TRBD1. Germline CDR1 SGHVS, CDR2 FNYEAQ. This CDR3 spans 15 amino acids. J gave up 7 bases and V 5 bases, and 9 bases lay outside the gene matches. The CDR3 DNA sequence: TGTGCCAGCAGCAGCAGGGGGCGAGGGGTCGGGGAGCTGTTTTTT. It codes for CASSSRGRGVGELFF.

The chain combines TRBV3-1 (or the pseudogene TRBV3-2) with TRBJ2-1; 7 bases agree with TRBD2. The V gene's germline CDR1 is LGHDT and CDR2 YNNKEL (reference sequence). After removal of 10 bases from V and 7 bases from J, the junction contained 13 bases not matched to a gene. The CDR3 spans 14 residues. The CDR3 nucleotides are TGTGCCACCTCGCCGGGACGGCGGGGGAATGAGCAGTTCTTC. Protein sequence: CATSPGRRGNEQFF.

This chain links TRBV15 with TRBJ1-1; 7 bases match TRBD1. Trimming took 5 bases from V and 0 from J; bases not matched to a gene: 6. Germline-derived CDR1 and CDR2 are LNHNV and YYDKDF (reference sequence). The length of the CDR3 is 15 residues. The CDR3 reads CATSPDRLMNTEAFF. Written as DNA, the CDR3 is TGTGCCACCAGCCCGGACAGGCTCATGAACACTGAAGCTTTCTTT.

V is TRBV5-5 and J is TRBJ2-7; D call uncertain. V lost 7 bases to trimming and J lost 2 bases, with 13 bases between them. CDR1 is SGHKS and CDR2 is YYEKEE in the germline V gene (reference sequence). The CDR3 covers 13 residues. The CDR3 here is CASQPGSAYEQYF. The CDR3 nucleotides read TGTGCCAGCCAGCCCGGGTCCGCCTACGAGCAGTACTTC. The complete variable domain, with remaining parts taken from reference TRBV5-5 and TRBJ2-7, reads DAGVTQSPTHLIKTRGQQVTLRCSPISGHKSVSWYQQVLGQGPQFIFQYYEKEERGRGNFPDRFSARQFPNYSSELNVNALLLGDSALYLCASQPGSAYEQYFGPGTRLTVT.

This clone was seen only a few times. The genes are TRBV9 and TRBJ2-7; no clear D. CDR1 SGDLS and CDR2 YYNGEE come from the germline V gene. Trimming stripped 0 bases from V and 0 bases from J, with 7 bases between. There are 14 residues in the CDR3. CDR3 sequence (DNA): TGTGCCAGCAGCGTAGGTGTGGCCTCCTACGAGCAGTACTTC. Amino acids: CASSVGVASYEQYF. The full variable domain, its missing parts supplied by reference TRBV9 and TRBJ2-7, is DSGVTQTPKHLITATGQRVTLRCSPRSGDLSVYWYQQSLDQGLQFLIQYYNGEERAKGNILERFSAQQFPDLHSELNLSSLELGDSALYFCASSVGVASYEQYFGPGTRLTVT.

The chain employs TRBV5-1 and TRBJ1-2; TRBD1 might be the D (5 bases). This CDR3 comprises 13 residues. Looked up from germline, CDR1 is SGHRS and CDR2 is YFSETQ. V was shortened by 0 bases and J by 2 bases, with 5 bases between the two germline ends. The CDR3 nucleotides are TGCGCCAGCAGCTTGGAGGGGAACTATGGCTACACCTTC. Protein product: CASSLEGNYGYTF.

The V gene is TRBV6-2 or TRBV6-3, the J gene TRBJ2-7, with unresolved D. This CDR3 has 15 amino acids. V lost 8 bases, J lost 2 bases, and 19 bases lay in between. Germline values: CDR1 MNHEY, CDR2 SVGEGT. The CDR3 coding sequence is TGTGCCAGCGGCCCACCGACACCACCGACCTACGAGCAGTACTTC. Translating gives CASGPPTPPTYEQYF.

The V and J genes are TRBV19 and TRBJ2-1, with 10 bases that match TRBD2. The junction had 8 bases not matched to a gene; V was cut back by 6 bases and J by 3 bases. Germline assignment: CDR1 LNHDA and CDR2 SQIVND (reference sequence). This CDR3 spans 16 amino acids. The CDR3: CASRFTGTSVYNEQFF. The CDR3 nucleotides are TGTGCCAGTAGATTTACCGGGACTAGCGTCTACAATGAGCAGTTCTTC.

The chain carries TRBV4-3 and TRBJ1-2; perhaps TRBD1 as D (5 bases). The CDR3 runs to 15 residues. Trimming removed 0 bases at V and 4 bases at J, with 12 bases between. Germline V gene sequence: CDR1 LGHNA, CDR2 YSLEER. The CDR3 DNA reads TGCGCCAGCAGCCAAGATTGGCAGGGTTCCTATGGCTACACCTTC. It yields the protein CASSQDWQGSYGYTF.

The rearrangement joins TRBV2 to TRBJ2-1; D is possibly TRBD2 (6 bases). CDR3 length: 12 residues. The germline V and J ends were trimmed by 7 bases and 10 bases, with 14 bases remaining between them. The V gene's germline CDR1 is SNHLY and CDR2 FYNNEI. The CDR3 protein is CASIERRVEQFF. CDR3 in DNA: TGTGCCAGCATCGAGCGGAGGGTAGAGCAGTTCTTC.

This clone is a singleton in its sample. The chain links TRBV10-3 to TRBJ2-2; D perhaps matches TRBD2 (6 bases). From germline, CDR1 is ENHRY and CDR2 SYGVKD. Deletions cut 0 bases from V and 5 bases from J, with 13 bases between. This CDR3 region has 16 residues. DNA for the CDR3: TGTGCCATCAGTGAGTCGCGGCTAGCGACTACCGGGGAGCTGTTTTTT. Translating it yields CAISESRLATTGELFF.

This clone was seen more than once but under ten times. The chain combines TRBV4-2 with TRBJ2-1, with D tentatively TRBD1 (5 bases). This CDR3 comprises 16 residues. Germline lookup yields CDR1 LGHNA and CDR2 YNFKEQ. V dropped 2 bases and J dropped 1 base, with 12 bases sitting between them. CDR3 amino acids: CASSQPAGLSYNEQFF. CDR3 coding DNA: TGTGCCAGCAGCCAACCGGCAGGGCTATCCTACAATGAGCAGTTCTTC.

CDR3 nucleotide sequence: TGTGCCAGCAGCCCGACAGGGCCTCCAGGCTACGAGCAGTACTTC. This encodes CASSPTGPPGYEQYF. The rearrangement links TRBV9 to TRBJ2-7; 7 nucleotides align to TRBD1. The J segment lost 3 bases and the V segment lost 4 bases, leaving 10 bases of the junction unmatched. Germline CDR1 and CDR2: SGDLS and YYNGEE. This CDR3 is built from 15 residues.

This clone was counted a single time. The V gene is TRBV5-1, the J gene TRBJ1-2, with a weak D call TRBD1 (6 bases). The germline V gene has CDR1 SGHRS and CDR2 YFSETQ. The CDR3 loop spans 15 amino acids. The V and J ends lost 4 bases and 0 bases respectively, with 13 bases between them. CDR3 protein: CASSQQQGANYGYTF. The DNA of the CDR3 is TGCGCCAGCAGCCAGCAACAGGGAGCTAACTATGGCTACACCTTC.

This chain connects TRBV28 to TRBJ1-2, with D maybe TRBD1 (5 bases). This CDR3 comprises 10 residues. V lost 6 bases to trimming and J lost 8 bases, with 7 bases between them. The germline gives CDR1 MDHEN, CDR2 SYDVKM. The CDR3, as DNA: TGTGCCAGCAGACAGGCAGGCTACACCTTC. This translates into CASRQAGYTF.

This clone was seen a single time. The J gene is TRBJ2-3, the V gene TRBV21-1; the table's D call TRBD1 went unverified against the DNA. TRBV21-1 corresponds to a pseudogene. The CDR3 contains 16 residues. The CDR3 reads CASSKGGGRGKDTQYF. Written as DNA, the CDR3 is TGTGCCAGCAGCAAGGGTGGGGGCAGGGGAAAAGATACGCAGTATTTT.

The CDR3 DNA is TGTGCCAGCAGCTTAGGCCCCAGCGGGCCTCACGAGCAGTACGTC. Its protein product is CASSLGPSGPHEQYV. The genes are TRBV11-3 and TRBJ2-7, with D perhaps matching TRBD2 (6 bases). CDR1 SGHNT and CDR2 YENEEA come from the germline V gene. The CDR3 has 15 residues. The V gene lost 1 base and the J gene lost 5 bases, with 15 bases spanning the gap.

This chain joins TRBV5-6 and TRBJ2-3, with 8 bases identical to TRBD1. V shed 2 bases, J shed 1 base, and the junction held 0 bases outside the gene matches. CDR3 size: 14 residues. Germline values: CDR1 SGHDT, CDR2 YYEEEE. For the CDR3, the DNA is TGTGCCAGCAGCTTCAGGGGGCGCACAGATACGCAGTATTTT. Protein: CASSFRGRTDTQYF.

V is TRBV5-4 and J is TRBJ2-2; the D gene is possibly TRBD2 (5 bases). The CDR3 extends over 15 amino acids. V gave up 4 bases and J gave up 0 bases, with 10 bases separating them. Germline lookup yields CDR1 SGHNT and CDR2 YYREEE (reference sequence). The CDR3 sequence: CASSPSGANTGELFF. DNA for the CDR3: TGTGCCAGCAGCCCCTCCGGGGCGAACACCGGGGAGCTGTTTTTT.

The chain uses TRBV18 and TRBJ1-6; TRBD1 matches 7 bases. The CDR3 loop spans 16 amino acids. V shed 3 bases and J 7 bases; nucleotides not matched to a gene: 9. Germline CDR1 KGHSH, CDR2 LQKENI. The CDR3 protein is CASSPSGTAVNSPLHF. As DNA, the CDR3 is TGTGCCAGCTCACCCTCCGGGACAGCGGTCAATTCACCCCTCCACTTT. Variable domain in full (rest from reference TRBV18 and TRBJ1-6): NAGVMQNPRHLVRRRGQEARLRCSPMKGHSHVYWYRQLPEEGLKFMVYLQKENIIDESGMPKERFSAEFPKEGPSILRIQQVVRGDSAAYFCASSPSGTAVNSPLHFGNGTRLTVT.

This rearrangement joins TRBV14 to TRBJ1-6, with D unresolved. V lost 1 base and J 0 bases, leaving 10 bases between the germline ends. Germline V gene data show CDR1 as SGHDN and CDR2 as FVKESK. This CDR3 is built from 17 residues. CDR3 DNA: TGTGCCAGCAGCCAAGCCAGGATCAGCTCCTATAATTCACCCCTCCACTTT. It encodes CASSQARISSYNSPLHF.